This TCR beta chain derives from a study of T cell responses to AZD1222 COVID-19 vaccine. Study-level findings and limits: Donor demographics were predominantly white British with a female majority; clonal diversity may be underestimated. Repertoires were obtained only post-peak T cell response. Only six people who got AZD1222 tested seropositive at baseline. Spike-specific TCR breadth rose after two AZD1222 doses, and depth rose as well.

V lost 5 bases and J lost 7, with 16 bases in between. This CDR3 spans 14 amino acids. The germline V gene encodes CDR1 SGDLS and CDR2 YYNGEE. As concerns this clone: Its antigen remains unknown.

The protocol was immunoSEQ multiplex PCR, while the TCRdb copy is restricted to in-frame clones and leaves out a portion. The data contain tens of thousands of clones, roughly 85% of them singletons. The J gene is TRBJ1-5, the V gene TRBV9; TRBD1 is a possible D gene (6 bases). The sequencing used peripheral blood, collected 28 days after the second AZD1222 dose. This sequence was found in an adult who received the AZD1222 COVID-19 vaccine. The DNA of the CDR3 is TGTGCCAGCAGTAAGGGGGGGATGGGACAGCCCCAGCATTTT. The encoded protein is CASSKGGMGQPQHF. The whole variable domain, remainder taken from reference TRBV9 and TRBJ1-5, is DSGVTQTPKHLITATGQRVTLRCSPRSGDLSVYWYQQSLDQGLQFLIQYYNGEERAKGNILERFSAQQFPDLHSELNLSSLELGDSALYFCASSKGGMGQPQHFGDGTRLSIL.